What follows are 11 T cell receptor beta chains derived from one specimen sequenced in a study of graft-versus-host responses after intestinal transplantation. Sequencing used immunoSEQ multiplex PCR; TCRdb keeps in-frame clones, though not all of them. This sample has tens of thousands of clones, with 90% to 95% found just once. No antigen has been identified for these receptors. This specimen was unstimulated CD8+ T cells sorted from spleen or lymph node cells, taken before transplant. The receptors here all came from a human donor who was the organ donor for an intestinal transplant.

The chain employs TRBV4-3 and TRBJ2-3; tentative D call: TRBD2 (6 bases). CDR3 length equals 14 residues. Germline assignment: CDR1 LGHNA and CDR2 YSLEER. V was cut by 0 bases and J by 13 bases, with 17 bases left in between. CDR3 amino acids: CASSQDRGSREEYF. The CDR3, as DNA: TGCGCCAGCAGCCAAGATCGGGGGTCCAGAGAGGAGTATTTT.

Only one count was recorded for this clone. The rearrangement joins TRBV28 to TRBJ2-7; D tentatively fits TRBD1 or TRBD2 (5 bases each). Germline V gene data show CDR1 as MDHEN and CDR2 as SYDVKM. The CDR3 has 16 amino acids. Trimming stripped 5 bases from V and 4 bases from J, with 21 bases between. The CDR3 DNA is TGTGCCAGCAGTCCGCCCCGCCAGACGGGGCGGTACGAGCAGTACTTC. Its protein is CASSPPRQTGRYEQYF.

The chain recombines TRBV21-1 with TRBJ1-1; the listed D gene, TRBD1, was not tested against the DNA. TRBV21-1 is an annotated pseudogene. The CDR3 contains 14 residues. In nucleotides, the CDR3 is TGTGCCAGCAGCCCTCGGACAGGGAAGAGTGAAGCTTTCTTT. This sequence encodes CASSPRTGKSEAFF.

The chain uses TRBV5-1 and TRBJ2-5; TRBD2 matches at 7 bases. The CDR3 has 13 amino acids. Germline assignment: CDR1 SGHRS and CDR2 YFSETQ. V was pared by 4 bases and J by 4 bases, with 4 bases of the junction left unmatched. In DNA, the CDR3 is TGCGCCAGCAGCCGAGCGGGGTTAGAGACCCAGTACTTC. Its translation: CASSRAGLETQYF.

The chain uses TRBV4-3 and TRBJ1-3, with D hard to call. Per germline, CDR1 LGHNA and CDR2 YSLEER. The CDR3 sequence is 15 residues long. V was trimmed by 0 bases and J by 0 bases, leaving 6 bases between them. CDR3 protein: CASSQDRVSGNTIYF. In DNA form, the CDR3 reads TGCGCCAGCAGCCAAGACCGGGTCTCTGGAAACACCATATATTTT.

The chain is built from TRBV7-9 and TRBJ2-7; perhaps TRBD1 as D (5 bases). The V gene's germline CDR1 is SEHNR and CDR2 FQNEAQ (reference sequence). Trimming cost V 5 bases and J 7 bases, with 9 bases left between them. The CDR3 sequence is 11 residues long. Here the CDR3 reads CASSEQGEQYF. The CDR3 nucleotides are TGTGCCAGCAGCGAGCAGGGTGAGCAGTACTTC.

The V gene is TRBV5-6, the J gene TRBJ2-7; D is undetermined. V was clipped by 0 bases and J by 5 bases, with 9 bases between them. This CDR3 has 13 residues. CDR1 is SGHDT, CDR2 YYEEEE, per germline. CDR3 nucleotide sequence: TGTGCCAGCAGCTTGGGGGAAGCCAACGAGCAGTACTTC. Translating it yields CASSLGEANEQYF.

The rearrangement uses TRBV9 and TRBJ2-5, with no clear D. The CDR3 has 14 amino acids. Germline lookup yields CDR1 SGDLS and CDR2 YYNGEE. Trimming removed 3 bases from V and 3 bases from J, with 12 bases in between. DNA for the CDR3: TGTGCCAGCAGCGCATGGCACTCAAAAGAGACCCAGTACTTC. Translation: CASSAWHSKETQYF.

A single count supports this clone. The rearrangement links TRBV20-1 to TRBJ2-1; a weak D match, TRBD2 (5 bases). This CDR3 comprises 10 residues. Per the germline V gene, CDR1 is DFQATT and CDR2 is SNEGSKA (reference sequence). The chain's CDR3 is CRTTYNEQFF. The CDR3 DNA is TGCAGGACTACGTACAATGAGCAGTTCTTC.

This chain joins TRBV7-8 and TRBJ2-1, with 8 positions matching TRBD2. The junction had 10 bases not matched to a gene; V was cut back by 5 bases and J by 7 bases. Germline assignment: CDR1 SGHVS and CDR2 FQNEAQ. The CDR3 loop spans 15 amino acids. CDR3 nucleotide sequence: TGTGCCAGCAGCCCACCGAGGACTAGCACAAATGAGCAGTTCTTC. Translation: CASSPPRTSTNEQFF.

The chain couples TRBV5-1 to TRBJ1-2, with D uncertain. Germline lookup yields CDR1 SGHRS and CDR2 YFSETQ. With 0 bases removed from V and 5 bases from J, the gap between germline ends came to 11 bases. CDR3 size: 14 residues. This CDR3 reads CASSLDVGSYGYTF. CDR3 nucleotide sequence: TGCGCCAGCAGCTTGGACGTGGGTTCTTATGGCTACACCTTC. Supplemented by reference TRBV5-1 and TRBJ1-2, the full variable domain reads KAGVTQTPRYLIKTRGQQVTLSCSPISGHRSVSWYQQTPGQGLQFLFEYFSETQRNKGNFPGRFSGRQFSNSRSEMNVSTLELGDSALYLCASSLDVGSYGYTFGSGTRLTVV.